The clone carrying this T cell receptor (beta chain) was picked up many times. What it binds is unknown. These data belong to a study of blood T cells in healthy people across ages. Overall study: Template switching retrieved approximately one barcoded beta molecule for each two T cells. Regarding the study as a whole: Getting older went along with TCR beta diversity per million T cells dropping roughly linearly.

Together with a sample-barcoded 5' primer, a J-beta primer mix was included in a second PCR lasting about 6 to 11 cycles. No fewer than 2.5 million CDR3-containing paired-end reads came from each sample. TCRdb reprocessed the 5' RACE reads with MiXCR, giving one entry per CDR3 protein. The sample has around 2 million distinct CDR3 sequences; approximately 39% are singletons. CDR1 is SGHTA, CDR2 FQGNSA, per germline. This CDR3 comprises 13 residues. V shed 4 bases and J 5 bases; nucleotides not matched to a gene: 4. The clonotype originates from a human donor in good health. The chain has TRBV7-2 and TRBJ2-5; 7 bases agree with TRBD1. The sequenced material came from blood. The CDR3 sequence: CASSWDRKETQYF. The DNA of the CDR3 is TGTGCCAGCAGCTGGGACAGAAAGGAGACCCAGTACTTC.